Presented here are 3 T cell receptor beta chains from one specimen sequenced in a study of T cell changes during pregnancy in multiple sclerosis. The repertoire was sequenced with immunoSEQ multiplex PCR; TCRdb's copy has only in-frame clones and lacks some. The sample gives tens of thousands of clones, around 91% of which show up once; 1.8% is in the top ten. Specimen: peripheral blood, collected after pregnancy. The receptors stem from a female donor with multiple sclerosis, enrolled in a pregnancy study.

In this sample, this clone turned up a few times. V usage is TRBV2 and J usage is TRBJ2-7, with D unclear. The CDR3 runs 13 residues. Germline V gene sequence: CDR1 SNHLY, CDR2 FYNNEI. The germline V and J ends were trimmed by 4 bases and 2 bases, with 9 bases remaining between them. CDR3 in DNA: TGTGCCAGCAGTGCTGCGGTTGCCTACGAGCAGTACTTC. It encodes CASSAAVAYEQYF.

This clone was picked up one time. The chain joins TRBV6-5 to TRBJ2-7; D unclear. The V gene's germline CDR1 is MNHEY and CDR2 SVGAGI. The CDR3 runs 15 residues. The V gene lost 6 bases and the J gene lost 4 bases, with 19 bases spanning the gap. The CDR3 DNA reads as TGTGCCAGCAGATACAAGCCCTCCCGGTGGTACGAGCAGTACTTC. This codes for CASRYKPSRWYEQYF.

The chain links TRBV5-6 to TRBJ1-1, with D possibly TRBD1 on 6 matching bases. With 1 base removed from V and 4 bases from J, the gap between germline ends came to 14 bases. The CDR3 loop spans 15 amino acids. The V gene's germline CDR1 is SGHDT and CDR2 YYEEEE. CDR3 loop: CASSLNGQGSTEAFF. DNA of the CDR3: TGTGCCAGCAGCTTGAACGGGCAGGGGAGCACTGAAGCTTTCTTT.